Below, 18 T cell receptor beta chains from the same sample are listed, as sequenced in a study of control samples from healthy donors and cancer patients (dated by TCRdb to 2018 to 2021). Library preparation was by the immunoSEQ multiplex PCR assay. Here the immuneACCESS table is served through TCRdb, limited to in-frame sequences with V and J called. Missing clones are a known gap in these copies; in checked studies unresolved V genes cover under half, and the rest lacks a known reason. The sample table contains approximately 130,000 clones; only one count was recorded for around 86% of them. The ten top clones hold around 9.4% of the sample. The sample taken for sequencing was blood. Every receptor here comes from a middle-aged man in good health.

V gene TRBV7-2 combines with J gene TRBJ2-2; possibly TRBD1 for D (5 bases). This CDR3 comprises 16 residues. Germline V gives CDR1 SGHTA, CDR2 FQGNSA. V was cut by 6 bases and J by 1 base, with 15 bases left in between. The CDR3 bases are TGTGCCAGCAGAACCCGACAGACCGTGAACACCGGGGAGCTGTTTTTT. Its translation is CASRTRQTVNTGELFF.

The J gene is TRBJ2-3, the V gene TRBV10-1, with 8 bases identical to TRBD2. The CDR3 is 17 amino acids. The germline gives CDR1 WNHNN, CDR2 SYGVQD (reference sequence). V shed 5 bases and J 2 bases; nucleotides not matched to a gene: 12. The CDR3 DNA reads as TGCGCCAGCAGTCGAAGCGGGACTAGATCCCACACAGATACGCAGTATTTT. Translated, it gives CASSRSGTRSHTDTQYF.

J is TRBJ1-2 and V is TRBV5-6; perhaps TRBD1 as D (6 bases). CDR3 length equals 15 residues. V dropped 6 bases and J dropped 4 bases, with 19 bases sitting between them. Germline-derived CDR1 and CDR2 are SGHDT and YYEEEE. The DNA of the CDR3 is TGTGCCAGCACCCGCGGGGGCAGCGGTGTCTATGGCTACACCTTC. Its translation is CASTRGGSGVYGYTF.

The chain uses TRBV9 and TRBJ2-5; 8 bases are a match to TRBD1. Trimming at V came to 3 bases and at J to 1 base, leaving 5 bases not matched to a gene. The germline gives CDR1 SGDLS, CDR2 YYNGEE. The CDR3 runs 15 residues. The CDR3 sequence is CASSERTGPQETQYF. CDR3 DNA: TGTGCCAGCAGCGAACGGACAGGGCCCCAAGAGACCCAGTACTTC.

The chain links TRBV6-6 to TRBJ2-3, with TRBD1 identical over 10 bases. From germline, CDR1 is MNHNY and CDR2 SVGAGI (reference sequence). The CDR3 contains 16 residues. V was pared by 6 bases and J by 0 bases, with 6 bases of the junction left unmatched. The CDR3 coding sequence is TGTGCCAGCAGATGGACAGGGGGAACTAGCACAGATACGCAGTATTTT. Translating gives CASRWTGGTSTDTQYF.

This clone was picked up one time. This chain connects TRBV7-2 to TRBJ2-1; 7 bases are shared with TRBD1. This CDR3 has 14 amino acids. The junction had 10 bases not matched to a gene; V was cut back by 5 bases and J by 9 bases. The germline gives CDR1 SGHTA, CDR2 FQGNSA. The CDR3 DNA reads TGTGCCAGCAGCCCCGGGACAGCTCATAGTGAGCAGTTCTTC. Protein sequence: CASSPGTAHSEQFF.

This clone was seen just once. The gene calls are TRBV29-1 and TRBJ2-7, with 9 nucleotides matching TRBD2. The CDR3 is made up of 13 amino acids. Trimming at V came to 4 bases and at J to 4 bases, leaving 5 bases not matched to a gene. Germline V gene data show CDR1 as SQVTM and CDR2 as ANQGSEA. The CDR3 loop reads CSVVAGAAYEQYF. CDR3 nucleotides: TGCAGCGTTGTAGCGGGGGCCGCTTACGAGCAGTACTTC.

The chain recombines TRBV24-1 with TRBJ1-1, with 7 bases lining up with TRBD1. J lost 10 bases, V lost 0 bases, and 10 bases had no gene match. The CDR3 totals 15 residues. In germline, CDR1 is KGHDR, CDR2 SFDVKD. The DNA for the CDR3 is TGTGCCACCAGTGATTTGCAAGGGGGCGTAAGAAGAGCTTTCTTT. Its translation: CATSDLQGGVRRAFF.

The CDR3, as DNA: TGTGCCAGCAGCCGTACTAGCGGGGCCACCGGGGAGCTGTTTTTT. The encoded protein is CASSRTSGATGELFF. The chain joins TRBV13 to TRBJ2-2; 10 positions agree with TRBD2. The CDR3 spans 15 residues. The ends lost 5 bases at V and 4 bases at J; junction bases unmatched: 4. Germline V gene lookup returns CDR1 PRHDT and CDR2 FYEKMQ (reference sequence).

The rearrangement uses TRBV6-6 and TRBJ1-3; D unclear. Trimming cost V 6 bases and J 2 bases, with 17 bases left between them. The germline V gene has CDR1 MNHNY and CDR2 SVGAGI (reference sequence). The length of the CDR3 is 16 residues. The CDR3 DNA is TGTGCCAGCAGATTTTCCGGGAGAGGGACTGGAAACACCATATATTTT. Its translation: CASRFSGRGTGNTIYF.

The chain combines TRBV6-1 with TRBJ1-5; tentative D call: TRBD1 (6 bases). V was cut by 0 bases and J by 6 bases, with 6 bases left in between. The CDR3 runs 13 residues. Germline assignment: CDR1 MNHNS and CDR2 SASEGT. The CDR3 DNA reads TGTGCCAGCAGTGAAGCGACAGGTCAGCCCCAGCATTTT. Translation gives CASSEATGQPQHF.

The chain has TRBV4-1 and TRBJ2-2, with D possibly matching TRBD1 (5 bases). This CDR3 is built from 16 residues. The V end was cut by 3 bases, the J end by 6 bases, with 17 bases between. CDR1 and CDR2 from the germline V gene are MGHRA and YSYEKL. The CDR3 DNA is TGCGCCAGCAGCCAGGTCGCTCCAGGGCGAGCCGGGGAGCTGTTTTTT. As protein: CASSQVAPGRAGELFF.

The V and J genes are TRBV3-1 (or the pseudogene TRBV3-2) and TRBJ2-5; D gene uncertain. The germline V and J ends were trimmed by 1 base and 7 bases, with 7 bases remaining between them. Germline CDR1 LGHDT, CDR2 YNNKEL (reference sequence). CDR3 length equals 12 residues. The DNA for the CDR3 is TGTGCCAGCAGCCAAGTGGGTGGGACCCAGTACTTC. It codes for CASSQVGGTQYF.

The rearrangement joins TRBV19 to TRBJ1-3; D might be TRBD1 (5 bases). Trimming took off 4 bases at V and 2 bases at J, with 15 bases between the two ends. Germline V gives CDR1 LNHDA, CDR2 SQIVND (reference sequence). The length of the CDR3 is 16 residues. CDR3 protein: CASSRSRAPPGNTIYF. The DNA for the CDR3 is TGTGCCAGTAGTAGGTCCAGGGCGCCTCCTGGAAACACCATATATTTT.

CDR3 sequence reads: CASSETRDFGYVDEQFF. The CDR3 DNA follows: TGTGCCAGTAGTGAGACTCGGGACTTTGGGTATGTGGATGAGCAGTTCTTC. The V and J genes are TRBV19 and TRBJ2-1, with D maybe TRBD2 (6 bases). This CDR3 comprises 17 residues. V was trimmed by 5 bases and J by 8 bases, leaving 25 bases between them. The V gene's germline CDR1 is LNHDA and CDR2 SQIVND (reference sequence).

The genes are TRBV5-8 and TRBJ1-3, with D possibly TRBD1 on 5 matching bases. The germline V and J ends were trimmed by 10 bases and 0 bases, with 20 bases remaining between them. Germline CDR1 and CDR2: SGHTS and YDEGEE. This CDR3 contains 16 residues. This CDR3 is CAAPGVWLRSGNTIYF. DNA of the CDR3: TGTGCCGCACCGGGGGTTTGGCTTCGCTCTGGAAACACCATATATTTT.

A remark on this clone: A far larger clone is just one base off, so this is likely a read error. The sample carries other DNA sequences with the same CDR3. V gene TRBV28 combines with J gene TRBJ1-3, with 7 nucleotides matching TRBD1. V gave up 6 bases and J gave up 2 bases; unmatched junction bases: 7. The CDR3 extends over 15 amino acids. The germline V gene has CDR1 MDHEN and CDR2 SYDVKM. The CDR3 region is CASRSDRVPGNTIYF. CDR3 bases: TGTGCCAGCAGGTCTGACAGGGTCCCTGGAAACACCATATATTTT. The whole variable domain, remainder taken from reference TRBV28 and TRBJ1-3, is DVKVTQSSRYLVKRTGEKVFLECVQDMDHENMFWYRQDPGLGLRLIYFSYDVKMKEKGDIPEGYSVSREKKERFSLILESASTNQTSMYLCASRSDRVPGNTIYFGEGSWLTVV.

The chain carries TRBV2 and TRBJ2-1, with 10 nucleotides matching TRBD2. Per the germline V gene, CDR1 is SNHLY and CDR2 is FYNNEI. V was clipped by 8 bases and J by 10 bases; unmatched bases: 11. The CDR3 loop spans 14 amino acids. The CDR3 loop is CASAQRGGLYEQFF. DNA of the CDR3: TGTGCCAGCGCCCAGCGGGGGGGCCTATACGAGCAGTTCTTC. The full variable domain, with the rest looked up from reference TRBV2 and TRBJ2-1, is EPEVTQTPSHQVTQMGQEVILRCVPISNHLYFYWYRQILGQKVEFLVSFYNNEISEKSEIFDDQFSVERPDGSNFTLKIRSTKLEDSAMYFCASAQRGGLYEQFFGPGTRLTVL.